Below, one T cell receptor beta chain is given with its context. The target antigen is unknown. The genomic DNA TCR beta CDR3 region underwent two rounds of multiplex PCR. The first round of PCR was done with primers that matched each TRBV and TRBJ gene. TCRdb used MiXCR to reprocess the multiplex PCR reads, holding one entry per CDR3 protein. The sample consists of around 26,000 distinct CDR3 sequences, roughly two fifths of them appearing once. This sample stems from a study of prognosis after radiotherapy for stage I lung cancer. Study as a whole: Enrolled patients had stage I non-small cell lung cancer and entered the cohort between early 2018 and January 2019. Aged about 50 to 85 years, with a median of around 74 years, the patients were 13 men and over 5 women. General study results and limits: In patients who developed distant metastases, Shannon entropy measured after stereotactic body radiation therapy was lower, and baseline Shannon entropy was not associated with metastases.

From germline, CDR1 is SGHNT and CDR2 YYREEE (reference sequence). V was clipped by 4 bases and J by 4 bases, with 16 bases between them. This CDR3 contains 15 residues. V and J are TRBV5-4 and TRBJ2-3; no definite D call. This receptor was identified in a donor aged 50 or older with non-small cell lung cancer. The input for sequencing was PBMCs, taken before or after stereotactic body radiation therapy (not recorded which). The CDR3 DNA is TGTGCCAGCAGCCCGGGCGCAGTGACGGCAGATACGCAGTATTTT. As protein: CASSPGAVTADTQYF.